This is a list of T cell receptor beta chains from one sample in a study of T cell changes during pregnancy in multiple sclerosis. TCRdb's copy holds only in-frame clones and misses some; the assay was immunoSEQ multiplex PCR. The sample holds about 59,000 clones, nearly 95% seen once. The sample was CD8+ T cells from peripheral blood mononuclear cells, taken in the third trimester of pregnancy. These receptors all come from a female donor with multiple sclerosis, enrolled in a pregnancy study. CDR3s include the opening cysteine and the closing phenylalanine or tryptophan. A D gene is named only where the DNA matches it firmly. Clone size is shown for a subset of rows, as once, few, many or a class of expanded clone.

V gene	D gene	J gene	clone size	CDR3 protein	CDR3 DNA
TRBV4-1	TRBD1	TRBJ1-2	.	CASSQDRLWSGGHGYTF	TGCGCCAGCAGCCAAGATAGACTTTGGTCAGGGGGCCATGGCTACACCTTC
TRBV19	TRBD2	TRBJ2-3	.	CASSTLATTQYF	TGTGCCAGTAGTACACTAGCGACTACGCAGTATTTT
TRBV4-3	TRBD1	TRBJ1-4	once	CASSQDHRGVEKLFF	TGCGCCAGCAGCCAAGACCACAGGGGGGTGGAAAAACTGTTTTTT
TRBV6-1	TRBD1	TRBJ2-5	.	CASGTGTAEYF	TGTGCCAGTGGAACCGGGACAGCGGAGTACTTC
TRBV2	.	TRBJ1-5	.	CASSEPGVGSQPQHF	TGTGCCAGCAGTGAACCCGGGGTTGGGAGTCAGCCCCAGCATTTT
TRBV6-5	.	TRBJ1-3	.	CASSPWGAGGTIYF	TGTGCCAGCAGTCCGTGGGGTGCCGGGGGCACCATATATTTT
TRBV7-9	TRBD1	TRBJ1-2	.	CASSLVAGGSYGYTF	TGTGCCAGCAGCTTAGTCGCAGGGGGCTCCTATGGCTACACCTTC
TRBV15	TRBD1	TRBJ1-5	.	CATSTTRQGNQPQHF	TGTGCCACCAGCACAACGAGACAGGGTAATCAGCCCCAGCATTTT
TRBV15	TRBD1	TRBJ2-7	.	CATSRGTGVNYEQYF	TGTGCCACCAGCAGAGGCACAGGGGTGAACTACGAGCAGTACTTC
TRBV4-2	.	TRBJ2-1	.	CASSLASNEQFF	TGTGCCAGCAGCCTTGCGTCCAATGAGCAGTTCTTC
TRBV28	.	TRBJ1-5	.	CASTTQVGNQPQHF	TGTGCCAGCACCACACAGGTTGGCAATCAGCCCCAGCATTTT